Each of the 2 T cell receptor delta chains below was sequenced from the same sample in a study of γδ T cells in repeated Plasmodium falciparum infection. Bulk repertoires came from Vgamma9/Vdelta2+ or Vdelta2-negative gammadelta T cells flow-sorted from PBMC. TCRdb called clones from the multiplex PCR reads again using CATT. This sample has 45,000 to 70,000 delta-chain clones, with roughly 1.8% found just once. Sequenced: gamma-delta T cells from blood. These receptors all come from a pool of human donors (malaria-infected and uninfected, not separated).

In regard to this clone: TCRdb lists the protein of a much larger clone for this DNA, which differs at residue 3, so this is likely a read error; the protein given here is translated from the DNA itself. V gene TRDV2 combines with J gene TRDJ1; D is perhaps TRDD3 (6 bases). The J gene is absent in TCRdb and was assigned here via DNA matching to germline. Germline CDR1 and CDR2: GEAIGNYY and EKD. The CDR3 loop spans 18 amino acids. CDR3 protein: CARDTELFPLGDTDKLIF. CDR3 coding DNA: TGTGCCCGTGACACCGAACTCTTTCCCTTGGGGGACACCGATAAACTCATCTTT.

Ten or more counts support this clone. The protein TCRdb lists belongs to a much larger clone and differs from this DNA's translation at residue 9, which points to a read error; the protein shown is made from the DNA. The chain uses TRDV2 and TRDJ1, with 8 positions matching TRDD3. No J gene is reported in TCRdb; it was inferred here by comparing the DNA with germline. Germline V gene sequence: CDR1 GEAIGNYY, CDR2 EKD. Unmatched junction bases numbered 13, after V lost 0 bases and J lost 5 bases. The CDR3 loop spans 17 amino acids. The CDR3 nucleotides read TGTGCCTGTGACACCGTCCTAAAGCCTGGGGGAAAGGATAAACTCATCTTT. Protein product: CACDTVLKPGGKDKLIF.